This T cell receptor beta chain was captured by sequencing in a study of blood T cell repertoires in COVID-19. CDR1 and CDR2 from the germline V gene are SGHTA and FQGNSA. This CDR3 is built from 13 residues. V lost 1 base to trimming and J lost 7 bases, with 7 bases between them. The table came from immunoSEQ multiplex PCR; TCRdb's copy has only in-frame clones and leaves some out. Of about 300,000 clones listed, 65% to 85% are singletons. This receptor was taken from a woman aged 50 to 65 with acute or convalescent COVID-19. The sequencing sample was made of peripheral blood. The J gene is TRBJ2-2, the V gene TRBV7-2; D is unclear. The CDR3 loop is CASSLEPGGELFF. CDR3 sequence (DNA): TGTGCCAGCAGCTTAGAACCGGGCGGGGAGCTGTTTTTT.